This TCR beta chain was sequenced in a study of blood T cell repertoires in COVID-19. Per the authors' pipeline: Quantification of nucleated cells was approximated via reference gene primer amplification. The method was immunoSEQ multiplex PCR; TCRdb's version includes in-frame clones alone and lacks a portion of them. D and trimming were read from the DNA, whereas the V and J calls and clone size are those reported in that table. The table shows around 480,000 clones, with around 88% occurring only once. Germline CDR1 reads MRHNA; CDR2 reads SNTAGT. The CDR3 is made up of 16 amino acids. Trimming shortened V by 4 bases and J by 0 bases, and 12 bases separated the two germline ends.

The chain links TRBV6-4 to TRBJ2-2; perhaps TRBD2 as D (6 bases). Sequencing was done on a sample of peripheral blood. The receptor's source is a woman aged 50 to 60 with COVID-19, enrolled during active disease. In nucleotides, the CDR3 is TGTGCCAGCAGTGTACGGGGGAAATCGAACACCGGGGAGCTGTTTTTT. Translation gives CASSVRGKSNTGELFF.